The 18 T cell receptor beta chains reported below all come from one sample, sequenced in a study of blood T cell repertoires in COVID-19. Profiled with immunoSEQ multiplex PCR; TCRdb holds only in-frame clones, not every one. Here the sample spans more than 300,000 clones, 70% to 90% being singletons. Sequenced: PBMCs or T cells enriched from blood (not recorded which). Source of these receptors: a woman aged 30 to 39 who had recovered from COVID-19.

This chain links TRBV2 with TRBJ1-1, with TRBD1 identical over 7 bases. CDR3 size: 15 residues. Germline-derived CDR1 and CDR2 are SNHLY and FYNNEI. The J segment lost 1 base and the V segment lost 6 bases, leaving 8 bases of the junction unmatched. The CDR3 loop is CASRPAGTENTEAFF. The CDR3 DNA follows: TGTGCCAGCAGGCCTGCGGGGACAGAGAACACTGAAGCTTTCTTT.

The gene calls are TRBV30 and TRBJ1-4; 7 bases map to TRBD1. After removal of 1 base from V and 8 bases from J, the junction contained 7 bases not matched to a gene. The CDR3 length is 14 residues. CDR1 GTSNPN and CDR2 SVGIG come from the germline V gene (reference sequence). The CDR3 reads CAWSDRGGYEKLFF. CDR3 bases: TGTGCCTGGAGTGACAGGGGAGGTTACGAAAAACTGTTTTTT.

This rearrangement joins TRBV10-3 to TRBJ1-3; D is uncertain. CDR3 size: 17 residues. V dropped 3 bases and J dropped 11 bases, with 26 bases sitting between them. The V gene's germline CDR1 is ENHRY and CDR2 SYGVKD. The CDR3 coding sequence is TGTGCCATCAGTGATTACGGACGGAGGCCTCCCTTGGGAGCCATATATTTT. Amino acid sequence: CAISDYGRRPPLGAIYF.

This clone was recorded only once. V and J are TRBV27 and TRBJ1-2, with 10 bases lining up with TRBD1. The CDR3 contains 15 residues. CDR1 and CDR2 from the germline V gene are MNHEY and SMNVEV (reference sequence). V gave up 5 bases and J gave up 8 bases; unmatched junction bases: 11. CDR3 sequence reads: CASSDAKTGGSGYTF. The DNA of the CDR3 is TGTGCCAGCAGTGACGCCAAGACAGGGGGCAGCGGCTACACCTTC.

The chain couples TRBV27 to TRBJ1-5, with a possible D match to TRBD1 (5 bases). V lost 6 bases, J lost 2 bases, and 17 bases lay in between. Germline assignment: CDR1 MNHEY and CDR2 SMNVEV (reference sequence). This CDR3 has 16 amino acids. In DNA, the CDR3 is TGTGCCAGCAGCGAACTCCGCGCGGGGGGCAATCAGCCCCAGCATTTT. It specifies CASSELRAGGNQPQHF.

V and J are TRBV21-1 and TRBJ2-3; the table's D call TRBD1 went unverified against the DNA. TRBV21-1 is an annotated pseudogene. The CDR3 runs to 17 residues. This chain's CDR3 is CASSKAPRDRYTDTQYF. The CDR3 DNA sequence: TGTGCCAGCAGCAAAGCACCCCGGGACAGGTACACAGATACGCAGTATTTT.

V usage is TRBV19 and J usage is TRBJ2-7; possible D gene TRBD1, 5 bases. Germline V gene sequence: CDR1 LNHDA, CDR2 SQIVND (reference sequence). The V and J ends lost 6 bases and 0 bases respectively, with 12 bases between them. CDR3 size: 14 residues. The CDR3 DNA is TGTGCCAGTAGGGGCCAGGGAACCTCCTACGAGCAGTACTTC. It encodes CASRGQGTSYEQYF. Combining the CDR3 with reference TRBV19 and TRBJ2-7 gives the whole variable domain DGGITQSPKYLFRKEGQNVTLSCEQNLNHDAMYWYRQDPGQGLRLIYYSQIVNDFQKGDIAEGYSVSREKKESFPLTVTSAQKNPTAFYLCASRGQGTSYEQYFGPGTRLTVT.

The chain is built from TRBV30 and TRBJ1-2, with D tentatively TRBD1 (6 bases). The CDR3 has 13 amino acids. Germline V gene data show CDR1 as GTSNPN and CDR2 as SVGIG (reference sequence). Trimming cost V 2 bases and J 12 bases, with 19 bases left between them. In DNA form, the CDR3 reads TGTGCCTGGAGTACACAGGGCTGGATGTCTAACACCTTC. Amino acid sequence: CAWSTQGWMSNTF.

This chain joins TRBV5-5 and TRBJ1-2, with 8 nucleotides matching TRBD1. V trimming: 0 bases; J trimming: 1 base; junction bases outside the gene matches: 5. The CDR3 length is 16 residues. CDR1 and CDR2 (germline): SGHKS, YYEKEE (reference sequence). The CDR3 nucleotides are TGTGCCAGCAGCTTGGTGTCGGGACAGGTTAACTATGGCTACACCTTC. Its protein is CASSLVSGQVNYGYTF.

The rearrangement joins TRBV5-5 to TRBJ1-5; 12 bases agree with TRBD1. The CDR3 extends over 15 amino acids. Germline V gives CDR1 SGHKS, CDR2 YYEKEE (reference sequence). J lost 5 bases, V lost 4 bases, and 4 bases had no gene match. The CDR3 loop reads CASSPGQGADQPQHF. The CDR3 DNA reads TGTGCCAGCAGCCCGGGACAGGGGGCGGATCAGCCCCAGCATTTT. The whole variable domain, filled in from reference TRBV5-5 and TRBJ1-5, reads DAGVTQSPTHLIKTRGQQVTLRCSPISGHKSVSWYQQVLGQGPQFIFQYYEKEERGRGNFPDRFSARQFPNYSSELNVNALLLGDSALYLCASSPGQGADQPQHFGDGTRLSIL.

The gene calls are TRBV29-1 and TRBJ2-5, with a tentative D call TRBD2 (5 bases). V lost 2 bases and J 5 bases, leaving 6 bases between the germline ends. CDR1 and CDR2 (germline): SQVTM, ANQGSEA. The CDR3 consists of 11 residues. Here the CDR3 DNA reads TGCAGCGTTGAATTAGCGGAGACCCAGTACTTC. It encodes CSVELAETQYF.

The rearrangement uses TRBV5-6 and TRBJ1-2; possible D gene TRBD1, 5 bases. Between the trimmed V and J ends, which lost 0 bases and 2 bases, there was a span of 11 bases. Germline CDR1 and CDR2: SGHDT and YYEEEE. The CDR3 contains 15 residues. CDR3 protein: CASSLEGSGNYGYTF. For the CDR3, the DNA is TGTGCCAGCAGCTTGGAGGGGAGCGGGAACTATGGCTACACCTTC.

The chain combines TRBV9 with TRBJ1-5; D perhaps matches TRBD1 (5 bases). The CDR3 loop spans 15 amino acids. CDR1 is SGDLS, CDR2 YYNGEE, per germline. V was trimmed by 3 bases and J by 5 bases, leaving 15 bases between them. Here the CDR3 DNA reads TGTGCCAGCAGCGCCGGGACTGCCTGGGATCAGCCCCAGCATTTT. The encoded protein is CASSAGTAWDQPQHF.

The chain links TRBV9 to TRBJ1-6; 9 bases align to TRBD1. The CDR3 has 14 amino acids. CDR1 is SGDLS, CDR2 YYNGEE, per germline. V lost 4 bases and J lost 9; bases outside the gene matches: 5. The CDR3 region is CASSPDRGFSPLHF. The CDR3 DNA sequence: TGTGCCAGCAGCCCAGACAGGGGGTTTTCACCCCTCCACTTT.

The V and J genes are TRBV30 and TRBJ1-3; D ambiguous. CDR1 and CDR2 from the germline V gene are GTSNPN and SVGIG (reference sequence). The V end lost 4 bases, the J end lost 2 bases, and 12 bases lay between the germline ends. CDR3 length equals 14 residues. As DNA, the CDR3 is TGTGCCTGGACTGAGGGAGTCGCTGGAAACACCATATATTTT. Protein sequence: CAWTEGVAGNTIYF.

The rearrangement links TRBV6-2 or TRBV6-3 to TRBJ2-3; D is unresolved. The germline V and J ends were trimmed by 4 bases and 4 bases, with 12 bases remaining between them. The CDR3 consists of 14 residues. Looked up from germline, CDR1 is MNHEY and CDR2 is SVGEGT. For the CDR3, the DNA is TGTGCCAGCAGTTCCCCGGCCAGGTCAGATACGCAGTATTTT. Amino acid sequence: CASSSPARSDTQYF.

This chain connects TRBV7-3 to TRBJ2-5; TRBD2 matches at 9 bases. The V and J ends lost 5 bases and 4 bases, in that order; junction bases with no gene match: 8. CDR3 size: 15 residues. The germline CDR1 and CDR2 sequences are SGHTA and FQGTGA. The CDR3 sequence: CASSPLGGGGETQYF. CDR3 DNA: TGTGCCAGCAGCCCCCTGGGCGGGGGGGGAGAGACCCAGTACTTC.

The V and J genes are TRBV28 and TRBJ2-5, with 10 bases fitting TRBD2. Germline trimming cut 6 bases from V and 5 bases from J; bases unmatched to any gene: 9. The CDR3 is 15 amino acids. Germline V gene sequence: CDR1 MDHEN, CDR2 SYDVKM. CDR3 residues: CASSLAGGLRETQYF. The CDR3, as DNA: TGTGCCAGCAGCTTAGCGGGGGGCCTCCGGGAGACCCAGTACTTC.